A single TCR delta chain is shown here with its context. Its antigen is unknown. The length of the CDR3 is 19 residues. CDR1 is TSWWSYY and CDR2 is QGS in the germline V gene. The ends lost 1 base at V and 0 bases at J; junction bases unmatched: 14. Alphabeta T cells were depleted, then CD3+ Vdelta1+ Vdelta2- thymocytes were FACS-sorted. The template was reverse-transcribed extracted RNA. Pooled V-gene forward primers with one constant-region reverse primer generated the CDR3 amplicons by multiplex PCR. TCRdb reapplied CATT to the multiplex PCR reads. The sample includes over 65,000 delta-chain clones, more than 30% seen only once; the top ten take roughly 0.25%. The data are from a study of Vδ1+ human thymocytes. General observations from the study: In the thymus, TRG and TRD repertoires looked highly polyclonal with Gaussian CDR3 lengths. Roughly 22% of thymic delta-chain sequences were Vdelta2, with few Vdelta3, unlike blood Vdelta1+ controls.

The TCR was taken from a boy younger than two who had congenital heart surgery. The sample consisted of Vdelta1+ gamma-delta thymocytes from the thymus. Subset: FACS-sorted CD3+ TCRalphabeta- TCRVdelta1+ TCRVdelta2- thymocytes. This chain connects TRDV1 to TRDJ1, with 7 positions matching TRDD3. This CDR3 is CALGERFYVVGDHTDKLIF. The CDR3 DNA reads as TGTGCTCTTGGGGAACGGTTCTACGTGGTGGGGGACCACACCGATAAACTCATCTTT.